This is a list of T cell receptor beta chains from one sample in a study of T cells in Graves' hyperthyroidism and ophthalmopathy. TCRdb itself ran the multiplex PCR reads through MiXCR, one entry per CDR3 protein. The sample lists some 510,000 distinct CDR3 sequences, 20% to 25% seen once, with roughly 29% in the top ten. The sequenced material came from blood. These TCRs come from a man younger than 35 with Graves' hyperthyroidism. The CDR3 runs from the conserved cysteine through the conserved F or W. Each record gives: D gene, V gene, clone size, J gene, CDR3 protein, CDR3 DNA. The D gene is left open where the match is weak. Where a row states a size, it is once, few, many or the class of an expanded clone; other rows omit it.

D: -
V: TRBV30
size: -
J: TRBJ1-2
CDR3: CAWSSGTYGYTF
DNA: TGTGCCTGGAGTTCCGGGACCTATGGCTACACCTTC

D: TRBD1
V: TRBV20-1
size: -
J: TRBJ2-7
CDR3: CSVSTGGYEQYF
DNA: TGCAGTGTTTCGACAGGGGGCTACGAGCAGTACTTC

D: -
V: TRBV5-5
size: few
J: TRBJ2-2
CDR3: CASSWSTGFPGELFF
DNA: TGTGCCAGCAGCTGGTCTACAGGGTTCCCCGGGGAGCTGTTTTTT

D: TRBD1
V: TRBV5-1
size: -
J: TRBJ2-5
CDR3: CASSPGQQYQETQYF
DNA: TGCGCCAGCAGCCCGGGACAGCAGTACCAAGAGACCCAGTACTTC

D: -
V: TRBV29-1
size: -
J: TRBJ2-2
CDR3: CSVVGRDLNTGELFF
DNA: TGCAGCGTTGTTGGTAGGGATCTTAACACCGGGGAGCTGTTTTTT

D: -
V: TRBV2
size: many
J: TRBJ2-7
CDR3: CASRLSRATYEQYF
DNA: TGTGCCAGCAGACTCTCAAGGGCCACCTACGAGCAGTACTTC

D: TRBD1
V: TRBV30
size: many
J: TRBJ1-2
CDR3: CALSQGNYGYTF
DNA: TGTGCCTTGTCACAGGGGAACTATGGCTACACCTTC

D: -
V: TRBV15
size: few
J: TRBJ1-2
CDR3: CATSRARGRADYGYTF
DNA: TGTGCCACCAGCAGAGCTCGGGGCAGGGCTGACTATGGCTACACCTTC

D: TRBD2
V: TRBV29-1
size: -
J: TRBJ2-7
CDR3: CSVLRLAGEQYF
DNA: TGCAGCGTTCTCAGACTAGCGGGTGAGCAGTACTTC

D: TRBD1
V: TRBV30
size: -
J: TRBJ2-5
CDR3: CAACPGTVLNGETQYF
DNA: TGTGCCGCCTGCCCCGGGACAGTACTAAACGGGGAGACCCAGTACTTC